The rows below give T cell receptor beta chains drawn from one sample of a study of T cell responses to AZD1222 COVID-19 vaccine. Some clones are missing from TCRdb's copy, which holds only in-frame ones; the method was immunoSEQ multiplex PCR. The table records roughly 120,000 clones, less than 90% of them present only once. Sequencing was performed on peripheral blood, taken on day 0 of AZD1222 vaccination. These receptors were collected from an adult in good health. Each CDR3 is given with its conserved first and last residue. Fields, in order: CDR3 length, J gene, V gene, D gene, clone size, CDR3 protein, CDR3 DNA. A D gene is named only where the DNA matches it firmly. Only part of the rows carry a size: once, few, many, or a class if the clone is expanded.

>16|TRBJ1-1|TRBV28|TRBD1|-
CASRPDRGEGNTEAFF
TGTGCCAGCAGGCCAGACAGGGGAGAAGGTAACACTGAAGCTTTCTTT
>12|TRBJ1-4|TRBV29-1|-|-
CSVERQGEKLFF
TGCAGCGTTGAACGCCAGGGTGAAAAACTGTTTTTT
>13|TRBJ2-2|TRBV6-4|-|-
CASSRERAGELFF
TGTGCCAGCAGCCGGGAGAGGGCCGGGGAGCTGTTTTTT
>15|TRBJ2-3|TRBV28|-|-
CASSPPGGGTDTQYF
TGTGCCAGCAGTCCCCCAGGGGGGGGCACAGATACGCAGTATTTT
>14|TRBJ1-2|TRBV30|TRBD1|-
CAWGTGGTLYGYTF
TGTGCCTGGGGGACAGGGGGTACTCTCTATGGCTACACCTTC
>14|TRBJ2-7|TRBV5-1|-|-
CASSLGPGGHEQYF
TGCGCCAGCAGCTTGGGACCGGGTGGGCACGAGCAGTACTTC
>17|TRBJ1-1|TRBV3-1/TRBV3-2|TRBD1|-
CASSPQGGQGWNTEAFF
TGTGCCAGCAGCCCCCAGGGGGGGCAGGGTTGGAACACTGAAGCTTTCTTT
>18|TRBJ2-6|TRBV27|-|-
CASSHTDMGFSGANVLTF
TGTGCCAGCAGCCACACGGATATGGGATTCTCTGGGGCCAACGTCCTGACTTTC
>16|TRBJ1-6|TRBV5-1|TRBD1|-
CASSSLQGATPAPLHF
TGCGCCAGCAGCTCCCTACAGGGGGCGACTCCGGCACCCCTCCACTTT
>14|TRBJ1-2|TRBV12-1|-|-
CASSQRDRNYGYTF
TGTGCCAGCAGCCAACGGGACAGGAACTATGGCTACACCTTC
>13|TRBJ1-5|TRBV10-1|TRBD1|-
CASGGQVLEPQHF
TGCGCCAGCGGAGGACAGGTGTTAGAGCCCCAGCATTTT
>11|TRBJ1-4|TRBV28|-|once
CASSLGTLLFF
TGTGCCAGCAGTTTGGGGACCTTACTGTTTTTT
>15|TRBJ2-5|TRBV19|TRBD2|once
CASSNLGLTRGDQYF
TGTGCCAGCAGCAACCTCGGGCTCACCCGGGGGGACCAGTACTTC
>18|TRBJ2-1|TRBV3-1/TRBV3-2|TRBD2|-
CASSQDRRLAAVYNEQFF
TGTGCCAGCAGCCAAGATAGGCGACTAGCGGCGGTCTACAATGAGCAGTTCTTC
>13|TRBJ2-7|TRBV2|-|-
CASSESGRAEQYF
TGTGCCAGCAGTGAAAGTGGTAGGGCCGAGCAGTACTTC
>13|TRBJ1-6|TRBV6-1|TRBD1|-
CASSDRGGSPLHF
TGTGCCAGCAGTGACAGGGGGGGTTCACCCCTCCACTTT
>13|TRBJ2-7|TRBV18|-|once
CASSTSGAYEQYF
TGTGCCAGCTCTACAAGCGGAGCCTACGAGCAGTACTTC
>11|TRBJ2-7|TRBV20-1|-|-
CSAPDGYEQYF
TGCAGTGCTCCGGACGGTTACGAGCAGTACTTC
>13|TRBJ1-2|TRBV7-9|-|-
CASSQDQVGGYTF
TGTGCCAGCAGCCAGGACCAAGTGGGGGGCTACACCTTC
>14|TRBJ2-7|TRBV4-1|TRBD2|-
CASSQVLIGRRQYF
TGCGCCAGCAGCCAAGTCCTCATCGGGAGGAGGCAGTACTTC
>14|TRBJ1-2|TRBV18|TRBD1|once
CASSPAGGDSDYTF
TGTGCCAGCTCACCGGCAGGGGGCGATAGTGACTACACCTTC
>17|TRBJ2-1|TRBV5-1|TRBD2|-
CASSLMSSGRSYNEQFF
TGCGCCAGCAGCTTGATGTCTAGCGGGAGATCCTACAATGAGCAGTTCTTC
>13|TRBJ1-1|TRBV2|-|-
CASSDNAVFEAFF
TGTGCCAGCAGTGACAACGCAGTCTTTGAAGCTTTCTTT
>15|TRBJ2-1|TRBV28|-|-
CASTRGSSSYNEQFF
TGTGCCAGCACCAGGGGCTCGAGCTCCTACAATGAGCAGTTCTTC
>15|TRBJ2-1|TRBV5-4|TRBD1|-
CASSFRDRGGNEQFF
TGTGCCAGCAGTTTCCGGGACAGGGGGGGCAATGAGCAGTTCTTC
>15|TRBJ2-1|TRBV13|TRBD1|-
CASSSPTGVANEQFF
TGTGCCAGCAGCTCCCCGACAGGGGTTGCCAATGAGCAGTTCTTC
>15|TRBJ2-5|TRBV6-4|-|-
CASNRPPLRQETQYF
TGTGCCAGCAATCGTCCCCCTCTCCGACAAGAGACCCAGTACTTC
>14|TRBJ2-7|TRBV30|-|-
CAWSVGGSGYEQYF
TGTGCCTGGAGTGTCGGAGGGAGCGGGTACGAGCAGTACTTC
>12|TRBJ2-4|TRBV2|TRBD2|-
CASKGTMNIQYF
TGTGCCAGCAAGGGGACTATGAACATTCAGTACTTC
>14|TRBJ2-3|TRBV6-5|-|once
CASRTGPRADTQYF
TGTGCCAGCAGAACCGGGCCCCGGGCAGATACGCAGTATTTT
>17|TRBJ1-5|TRBV28|-|-
CASSPSGAGSSNQPQHF
TGTGCCAGCAGCCCATCAGGGGCTGGGAGTAGCAATCAGCCCCAGCATTTT
>13|TRBJ2-3|TRBV19|-|-
CASSIGVTDTQYF
TGTGCCAGTAGTATAGGAGTCACAGATACGCAGTATTTT
>12|TRBJ1-1|TRBV19|-|once
CASSLGNTEAFF
TGTGCCAGTAGTCTGGGGAACACTGAAGCTTTCTTT
>12|TRBJ2-7|TRBV28|-|-
CASRGRGYEQYF
TGTGCCAGCCGGGGTAGGGGTTACGAGCAGTACTTC
>14|TRBJ1-2|TRBV19|-|-
CASSFLTGAYGYTF
TGTGCCAGTAGTTTCTTGACGGGAGCCTATGGCTACACCTTC
>15|TRBJ1-1|TRBV5-1|-|-
CASSSRGRTNTEAFF
TGCGCCAGCAGCTCACGGGGACGGACGAACACTGAAGCTTTCTTT
>14|TRBJ2-7|TRBV28|TRBD2|once
CASSLAGGTDEQYF
TGTGCCAGCAGTTTAGCGGGGGGAACAGACGAGCAGTACTTC
>12|TRBJ2-7|TRBV28|TRBD2|-
CASRGLAGEQYF
TGTGCCAGCAGGGGACTAGCGGGGGAGCAGTACTTC
>17|TRBJ1-2|TRBV29-1|TRBD1|-
CSVESKRRQGELYGYTF
TGCAGCGTTGAAAGTAAAAGGAGACAGGGGGAACTTTATGGCTACACCTTC
>15|TRBJ1-1|TRBV11-2|-|-
CASSLRAAMNTEAFF
TGTGCCAGCAGCCTACGCGCAGCTATGAACACTGAAGCTTTCTTT
>15|TRBJ2-7|TRBV4-2|-|-
CASSQDREALYEQYF
TGTGCCAGCAGCCAAGACAGGGAGGCCCTATACGAGCAGTACTTC
>16|TRBJ1-6|TRBV11-2|-|-
CASSPAREPYNSPLHF
TGTGCCAGCAGTCCCGCCAGGGAACCCTATAATTCACCCCTCCACTTT